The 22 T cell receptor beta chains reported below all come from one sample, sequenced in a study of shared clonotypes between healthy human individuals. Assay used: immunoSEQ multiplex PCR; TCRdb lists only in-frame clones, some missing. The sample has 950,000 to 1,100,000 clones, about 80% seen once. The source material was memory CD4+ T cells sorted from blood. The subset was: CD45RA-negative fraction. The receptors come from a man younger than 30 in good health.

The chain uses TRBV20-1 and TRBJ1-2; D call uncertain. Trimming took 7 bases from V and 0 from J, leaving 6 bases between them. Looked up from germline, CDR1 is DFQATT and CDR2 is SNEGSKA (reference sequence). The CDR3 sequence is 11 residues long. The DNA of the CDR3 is TGCAGTGGAGACCCTAACTATGGCTACACCTTC. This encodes CSGDPNYGYTF.

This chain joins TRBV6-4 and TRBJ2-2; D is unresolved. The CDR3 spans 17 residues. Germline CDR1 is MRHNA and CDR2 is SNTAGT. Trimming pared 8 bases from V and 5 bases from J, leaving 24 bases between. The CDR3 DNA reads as TGTGCCAGCGGCCGAATCAATTTTCGAGAAGGGACCGGGGAGCTGTTTTTT. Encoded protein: CASGRINFREGTGELFF.

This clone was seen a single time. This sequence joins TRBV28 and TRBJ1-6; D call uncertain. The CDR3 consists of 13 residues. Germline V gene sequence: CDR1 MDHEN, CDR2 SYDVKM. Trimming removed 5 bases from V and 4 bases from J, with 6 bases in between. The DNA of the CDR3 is TGTGCCAGCAGTAGTCAATATAATTCACCCCTCCACTTT. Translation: CASSSQYNSPLHF. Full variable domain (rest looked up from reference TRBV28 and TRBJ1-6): DVKVTQSSRYLVKRTGEKVFLECVQDMDHENMFWYRQDPGLGLRLIYFSYDVKMKEKGDIPEGYSVSREKKERFSLILESASTNQTSMYLCASSSQYNSPLHFGNGTRLTVT.

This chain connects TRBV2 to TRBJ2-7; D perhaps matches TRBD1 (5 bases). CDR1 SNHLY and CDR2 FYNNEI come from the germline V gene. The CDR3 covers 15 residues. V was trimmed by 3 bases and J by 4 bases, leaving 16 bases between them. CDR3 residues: CASSDFSRAAYEQYF. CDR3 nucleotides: TGTGCCAGCAGTGACTTCTCCAGGGCCGCTTACGAGCAGTACTTC.

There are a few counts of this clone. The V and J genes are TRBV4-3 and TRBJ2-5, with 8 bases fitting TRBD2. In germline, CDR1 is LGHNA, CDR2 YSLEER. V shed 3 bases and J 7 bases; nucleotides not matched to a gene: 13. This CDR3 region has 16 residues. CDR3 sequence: CASSQAAREVLGTQYF. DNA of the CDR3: TGCGCCAGCAGCCAGGCAGCGCGGGAGGTCCTGGGGACCCAGTACTTC.

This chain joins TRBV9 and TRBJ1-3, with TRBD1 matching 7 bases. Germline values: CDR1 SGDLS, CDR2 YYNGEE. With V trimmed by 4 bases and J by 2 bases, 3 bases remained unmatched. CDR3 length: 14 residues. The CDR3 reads CASSTGAAGNTIYF. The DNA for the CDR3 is TGTGCCAGCAGCACAGGGGCGGCTGGAAACACCATATATTTT. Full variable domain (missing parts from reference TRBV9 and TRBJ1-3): DSGVTQTPKHLITATGQRVTLRCSPRSGDLSVYWYQQSLDQGLQFLIQYYNGEERAKGNILERFSAQQFPDLHSELNLSSLELGDSALYFCASSTGAAGNTIYFGEGSWLTVV.

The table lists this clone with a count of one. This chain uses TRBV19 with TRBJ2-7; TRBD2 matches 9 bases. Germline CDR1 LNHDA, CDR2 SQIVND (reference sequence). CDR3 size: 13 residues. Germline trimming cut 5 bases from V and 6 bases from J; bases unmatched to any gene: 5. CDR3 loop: CASSYISGSEQYF. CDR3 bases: TGTGCCAGTAGTTATATTAGCGGGAGCGAGCAGTACTTC.

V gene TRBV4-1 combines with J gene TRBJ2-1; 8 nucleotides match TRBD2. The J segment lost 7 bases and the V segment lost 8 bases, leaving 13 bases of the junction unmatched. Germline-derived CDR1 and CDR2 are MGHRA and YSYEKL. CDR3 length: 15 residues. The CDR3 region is CASSQEGSGRNEQFF. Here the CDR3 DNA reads TGCGCCAGCTCTCAAGAGGGGAGCGGGAGAAATGAGCAGTTCTTC.

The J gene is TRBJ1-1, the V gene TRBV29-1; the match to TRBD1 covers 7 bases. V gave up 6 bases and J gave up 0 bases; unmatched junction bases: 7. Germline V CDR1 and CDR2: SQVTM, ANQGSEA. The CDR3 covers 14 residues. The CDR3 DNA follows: TGCAGCGTCGAACGAGGGACAGTGAACACTGAAGCTTTCTTT. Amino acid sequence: CSVERGTVNTEAFF.

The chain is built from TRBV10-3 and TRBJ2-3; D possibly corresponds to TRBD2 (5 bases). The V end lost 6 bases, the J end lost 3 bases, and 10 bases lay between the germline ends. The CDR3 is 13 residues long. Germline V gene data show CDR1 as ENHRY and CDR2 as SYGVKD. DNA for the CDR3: TGTGCCATCAGCCCACGCGGGACAGATACGCAGTATTTT. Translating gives CAISPRGTDTQYF.

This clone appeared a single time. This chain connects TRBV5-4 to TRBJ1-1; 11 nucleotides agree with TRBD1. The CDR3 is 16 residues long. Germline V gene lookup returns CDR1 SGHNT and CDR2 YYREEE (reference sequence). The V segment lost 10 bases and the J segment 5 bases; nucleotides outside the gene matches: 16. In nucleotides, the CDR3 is TGTGCCGGGGGTTCTGGGACAGGGGGGCTTCAAACTGAAGCTTTCTTT. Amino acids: CAGGSGTGGLQTEAFF.

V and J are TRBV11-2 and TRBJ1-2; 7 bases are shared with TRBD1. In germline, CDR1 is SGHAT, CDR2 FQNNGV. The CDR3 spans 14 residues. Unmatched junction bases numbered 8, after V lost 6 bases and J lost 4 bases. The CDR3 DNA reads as TGTGCCAGCAGACCGACAGGGTTGGGCTATGGCTACACCTTC. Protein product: CASRPTGLGYGYTF.

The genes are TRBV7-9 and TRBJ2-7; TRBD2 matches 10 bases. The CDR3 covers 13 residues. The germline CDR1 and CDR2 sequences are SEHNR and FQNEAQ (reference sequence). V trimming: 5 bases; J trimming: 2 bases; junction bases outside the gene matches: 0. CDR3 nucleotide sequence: TGTGCCAGCAGCGGACTAGCGGCCTACGAGCAGTACTTC. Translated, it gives CASSGLAAYEQYF.

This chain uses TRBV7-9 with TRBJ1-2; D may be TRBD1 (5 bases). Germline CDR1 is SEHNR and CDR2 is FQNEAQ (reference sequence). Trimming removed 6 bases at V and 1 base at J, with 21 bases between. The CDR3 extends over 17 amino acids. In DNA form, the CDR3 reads TGTGCCAGCAGTACAAAATCCGGGACTTCTTTTAACTATGGCTACACCTTC. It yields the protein CASSTKSGTSFNYGYTF.

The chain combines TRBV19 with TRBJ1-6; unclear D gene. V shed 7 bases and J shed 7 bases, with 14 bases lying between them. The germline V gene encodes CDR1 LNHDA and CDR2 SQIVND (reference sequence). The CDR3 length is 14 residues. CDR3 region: CASTRTGENSPLHF. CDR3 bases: TGTGCCAGTACTAGGACCGGAGAAAATTCACCCCTCCACTTT.

The CDR3 DNA follows: TGTGCCAGCAGATGGACTAGCGGGGTCCGGGAGACCCAGTACTTC. This encodes CASRWTSGVRETQYF. J is TRBJ2-5 and V is TRBV7-2; the match to TRBD2 covers 12 bases. The CDR3 consists of 15 residues. In germline, CDR1 is SGHTA, CDR2 FQGNSA. The junction had 7 bases not matched to a gene; V was cut back by 6 bases and J by 5 bases.

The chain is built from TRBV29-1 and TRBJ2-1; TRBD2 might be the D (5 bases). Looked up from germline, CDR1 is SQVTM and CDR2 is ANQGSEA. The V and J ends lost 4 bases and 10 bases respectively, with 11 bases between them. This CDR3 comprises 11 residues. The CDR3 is CSVGREREQFF. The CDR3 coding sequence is TGCAGCGTTGGACGGGAACGGGAGCAGTTCTTC.

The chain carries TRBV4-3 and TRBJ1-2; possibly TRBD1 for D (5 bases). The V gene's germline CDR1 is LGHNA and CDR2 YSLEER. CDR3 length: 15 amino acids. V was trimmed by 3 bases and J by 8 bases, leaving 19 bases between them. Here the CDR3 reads CASSQGSGGGRGYTF. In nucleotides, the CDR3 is TGCGCCAGCAGCCAGGGCTCAGGCGGGGGTCGGGGCTACACCTTC.

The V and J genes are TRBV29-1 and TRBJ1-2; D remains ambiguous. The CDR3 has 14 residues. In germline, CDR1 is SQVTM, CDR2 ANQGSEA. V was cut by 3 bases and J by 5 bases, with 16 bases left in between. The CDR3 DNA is TGCAGCGTTGATATCTCGACGGTTCGTTATGGCTACACCTTC. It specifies CSVDISTVRYGYTF.

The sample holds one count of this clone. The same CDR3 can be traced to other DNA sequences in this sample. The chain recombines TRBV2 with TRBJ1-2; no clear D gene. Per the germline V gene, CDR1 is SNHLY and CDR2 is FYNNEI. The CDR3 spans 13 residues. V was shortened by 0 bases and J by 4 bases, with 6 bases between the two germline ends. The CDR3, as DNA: TGTGCCAGCAGTGAAGCCGGCTTCTATGGCTACACCTTC. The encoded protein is CASSEAGFYGYTF.

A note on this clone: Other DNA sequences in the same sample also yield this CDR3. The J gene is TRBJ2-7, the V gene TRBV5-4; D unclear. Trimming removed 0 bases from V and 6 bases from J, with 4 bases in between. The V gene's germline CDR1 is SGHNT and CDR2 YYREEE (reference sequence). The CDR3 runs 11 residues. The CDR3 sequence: CASSLGREQYF. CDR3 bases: TGTGCCAGCAGCTTGGGACGCGAGCAGTACTTC. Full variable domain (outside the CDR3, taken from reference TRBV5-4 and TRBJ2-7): ETGVTQSPTHLIKTRGQQVTLRCSSQSGHNTVSWYQQALGQGPQFIFQYYREEENGRGNFPPRFSGLQFPNYSSELNVNALELDDSALYLCASSLGREQYFGPGTRLTVT.

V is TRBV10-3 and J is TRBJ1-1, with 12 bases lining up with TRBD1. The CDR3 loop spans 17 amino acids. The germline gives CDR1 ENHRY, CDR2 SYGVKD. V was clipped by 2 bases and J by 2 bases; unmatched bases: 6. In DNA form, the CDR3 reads TGTGCCATCAGTGAGCTAGGGACAGGGGGCATCAACACTGAAGCTTTCTTT. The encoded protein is CAISELGTGGINTEAFF.